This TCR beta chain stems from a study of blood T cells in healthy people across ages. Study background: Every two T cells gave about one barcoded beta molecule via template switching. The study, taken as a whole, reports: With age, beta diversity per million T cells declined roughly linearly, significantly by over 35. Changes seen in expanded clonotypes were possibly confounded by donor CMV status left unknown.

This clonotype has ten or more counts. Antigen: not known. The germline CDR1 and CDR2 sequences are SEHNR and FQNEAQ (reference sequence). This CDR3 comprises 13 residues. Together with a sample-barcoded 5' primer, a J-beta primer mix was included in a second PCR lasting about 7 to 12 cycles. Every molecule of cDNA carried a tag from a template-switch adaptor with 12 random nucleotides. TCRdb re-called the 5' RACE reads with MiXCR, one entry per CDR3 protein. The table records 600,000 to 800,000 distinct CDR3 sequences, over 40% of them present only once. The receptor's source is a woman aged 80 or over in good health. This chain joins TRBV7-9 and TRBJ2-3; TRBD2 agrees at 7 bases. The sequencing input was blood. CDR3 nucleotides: TGTGCACTAGCAAGGAGCGGGGCAGATACGCAGTATTTT. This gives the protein CALARSGADTQYF.